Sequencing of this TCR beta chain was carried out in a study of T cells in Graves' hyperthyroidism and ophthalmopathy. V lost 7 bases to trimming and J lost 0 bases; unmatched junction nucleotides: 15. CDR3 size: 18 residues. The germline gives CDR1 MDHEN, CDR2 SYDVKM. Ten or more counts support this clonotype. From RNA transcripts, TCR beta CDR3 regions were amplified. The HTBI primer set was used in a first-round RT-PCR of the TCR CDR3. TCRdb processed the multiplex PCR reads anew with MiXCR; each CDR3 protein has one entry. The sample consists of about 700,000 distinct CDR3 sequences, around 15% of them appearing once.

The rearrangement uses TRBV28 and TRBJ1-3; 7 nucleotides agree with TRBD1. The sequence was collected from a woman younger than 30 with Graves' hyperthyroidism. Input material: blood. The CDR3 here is CASIEGQDFLISGNTIYF. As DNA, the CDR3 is TGTGCCAGCATAGAAGGACAGGACTTCCTCATCTCTGGAAACACCATATATTTT.